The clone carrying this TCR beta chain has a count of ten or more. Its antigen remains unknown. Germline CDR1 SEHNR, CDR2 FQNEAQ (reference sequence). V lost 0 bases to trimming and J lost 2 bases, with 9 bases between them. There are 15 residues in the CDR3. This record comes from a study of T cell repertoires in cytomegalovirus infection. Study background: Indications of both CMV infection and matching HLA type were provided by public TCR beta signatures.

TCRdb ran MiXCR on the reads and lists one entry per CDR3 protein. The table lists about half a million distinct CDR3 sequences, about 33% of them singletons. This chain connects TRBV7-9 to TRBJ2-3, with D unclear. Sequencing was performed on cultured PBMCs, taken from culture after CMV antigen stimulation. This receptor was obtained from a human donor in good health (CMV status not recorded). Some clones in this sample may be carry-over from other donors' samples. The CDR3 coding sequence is TGTGCCAGCAGCTTAGCGGCAGGATTCACAGATACGCAGTATTTT. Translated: CASSLAAGFTDTQYF. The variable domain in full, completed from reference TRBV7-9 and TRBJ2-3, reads DTGVSQNPRHKITKRGQNVTFRCDPISEHNRLYWYRQTLGQGPEFLTYFQNEAQLEKSRLLSDRFSAERPKGSFSTLEIQRTEQGDSAMYLCASSLAAGFTDTQYFGPGTRLTVL.